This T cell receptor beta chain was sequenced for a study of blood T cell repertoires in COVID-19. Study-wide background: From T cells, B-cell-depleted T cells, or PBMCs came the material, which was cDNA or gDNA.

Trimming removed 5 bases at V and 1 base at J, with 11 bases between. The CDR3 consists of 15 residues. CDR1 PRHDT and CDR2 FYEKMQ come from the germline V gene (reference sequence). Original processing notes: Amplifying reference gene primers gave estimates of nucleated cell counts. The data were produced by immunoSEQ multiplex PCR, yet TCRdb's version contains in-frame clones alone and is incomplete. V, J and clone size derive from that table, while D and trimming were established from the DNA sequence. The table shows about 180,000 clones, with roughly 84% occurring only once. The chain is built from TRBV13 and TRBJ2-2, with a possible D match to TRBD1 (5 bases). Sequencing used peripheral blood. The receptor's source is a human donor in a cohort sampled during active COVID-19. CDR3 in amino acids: CASSPRGWNTGELFF. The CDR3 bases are TGTGCCAGCAGCCCTAGGGGCTGGAACACCGGGGAGCTGTTTTTT.